This T cell receptor beta chain comes out of a study of blood T cells in healthy people across ages. Comment on this clonotype: Its target is unknown.

The study, taken as a whole, reports: Higher diversity, along with more naive CD4+ cells, distinguished long-lived donors from aged donors. Unknown donor CMV status possibly confounded expanded clonotype changes.

Germline loops: CDR1 SGHAT, CDR2 FQNNGV. V lost 3 bases, J lost 4 bases, and 5 bases stayed unmatched. The CDR3 totals 15 residues. A second PCR of 7 to 11 cycles used a sample-barcoded 5' primer and a J-beta primer mix. MiXCR was run by TCRdb on the 5' RACE reads, yielding one entry per CDR3 protein. The repertoire holds about 1.4 million distinct CDR3 sequences, approximately 59% seen once, with 6.7% in the top ten. The chain has TRBV11-2 and TRBJ2-1, with 8 positions matching TRBD2. This clonotype was sampled from a man aged 18-30 years in good health. Sequencing was performed on blood. The CDR3 spells CASSLVTSGYNEQFF. As DNA, the CDR3 is TGTGCCAGCAGCTTGGTAACTAGCGGATACAATGAGCAGTTCTTC. Full variable domain (outside the CDR3, taken from reference TRBV11-2 and TRBJ2-1): EAGVAQSPRYKIIEKRQSVAFWCNPISGHATLYWYQQILGQGPKLLIQFQNNGVVDDSQLPKDRFSAERLKGVDSTLKIQPAKLEDSAVYLCASSLVTSGYNEQFFGPGTRLTVL.